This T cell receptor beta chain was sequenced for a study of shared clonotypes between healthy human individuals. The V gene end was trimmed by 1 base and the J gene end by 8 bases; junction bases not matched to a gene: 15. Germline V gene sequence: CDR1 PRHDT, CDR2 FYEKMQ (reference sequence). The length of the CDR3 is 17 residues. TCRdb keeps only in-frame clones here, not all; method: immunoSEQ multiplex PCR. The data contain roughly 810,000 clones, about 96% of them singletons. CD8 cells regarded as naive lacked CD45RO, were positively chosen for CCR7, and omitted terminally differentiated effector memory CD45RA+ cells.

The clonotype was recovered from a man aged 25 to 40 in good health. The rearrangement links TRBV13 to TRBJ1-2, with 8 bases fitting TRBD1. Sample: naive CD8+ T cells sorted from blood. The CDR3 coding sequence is TGTGCCAGCAGCTTAGAGCAGGGGGCTAAGACAGTCGAGGGCTACACCTTC. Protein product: CASSLEQGAKTVEGYTF. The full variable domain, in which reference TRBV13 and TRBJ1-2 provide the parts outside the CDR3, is AAGVIQSPRHLIKEKRETATLKCYPIPRHDTVYWYQQGPGQDPQFLISFYEKMQSDKGSIPDRFSAQQFSDYHSELNMSSLELGDSALYFCASSLEQGAKTVEGYTFGSGTRLTVV.